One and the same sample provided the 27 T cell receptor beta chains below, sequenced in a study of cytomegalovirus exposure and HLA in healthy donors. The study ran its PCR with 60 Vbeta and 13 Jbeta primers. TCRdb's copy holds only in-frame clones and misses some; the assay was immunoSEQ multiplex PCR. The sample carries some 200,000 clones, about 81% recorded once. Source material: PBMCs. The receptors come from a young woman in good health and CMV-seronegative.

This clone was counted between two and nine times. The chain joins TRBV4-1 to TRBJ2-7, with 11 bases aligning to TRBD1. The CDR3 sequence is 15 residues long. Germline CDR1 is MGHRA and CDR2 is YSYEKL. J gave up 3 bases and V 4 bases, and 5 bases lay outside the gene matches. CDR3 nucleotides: TGCGCCAGCAGCCCTTTAGGGACAGGGGGCTACGAGCAGTACTTC. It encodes CASSPLGTGGYEQYF.

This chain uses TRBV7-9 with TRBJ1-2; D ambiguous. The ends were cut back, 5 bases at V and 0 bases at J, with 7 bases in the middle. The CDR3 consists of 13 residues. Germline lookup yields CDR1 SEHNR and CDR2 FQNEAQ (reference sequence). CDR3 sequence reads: CASSPDTNYGYTF. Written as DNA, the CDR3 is TGTGCCAGCAGCCCCGACACTAACTATGGCTACACCTTC.

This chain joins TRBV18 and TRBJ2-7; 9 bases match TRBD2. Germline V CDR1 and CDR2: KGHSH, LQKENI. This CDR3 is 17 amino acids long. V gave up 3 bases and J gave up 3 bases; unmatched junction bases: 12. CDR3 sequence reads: CASSPPSGTRKGYEQYF. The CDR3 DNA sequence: TGTGCCAGCTCACCTCCTAGCGGGACCCGAAAAGGCTACGAGCAGTACTTC.

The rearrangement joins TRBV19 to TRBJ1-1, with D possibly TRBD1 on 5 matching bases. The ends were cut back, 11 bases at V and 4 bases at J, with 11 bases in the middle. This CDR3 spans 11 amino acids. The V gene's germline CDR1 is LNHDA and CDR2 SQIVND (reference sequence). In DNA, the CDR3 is TGTGCCGTCAGGGTCCCCACTGAAGCTTTCTTT. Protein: CAVRVPTEAFF.

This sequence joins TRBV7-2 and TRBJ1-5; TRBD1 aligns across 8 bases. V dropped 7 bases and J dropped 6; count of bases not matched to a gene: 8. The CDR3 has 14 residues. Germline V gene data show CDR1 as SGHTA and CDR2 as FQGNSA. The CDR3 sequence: CASNVQGEVQPQHF. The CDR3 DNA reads TGTGCCAGCAACGTACAGGGGGAGGTTCAGCCCCAGCATTTT.

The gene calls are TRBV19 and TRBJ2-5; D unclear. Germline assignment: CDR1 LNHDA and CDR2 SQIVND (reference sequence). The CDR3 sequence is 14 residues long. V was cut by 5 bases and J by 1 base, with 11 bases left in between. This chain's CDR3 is CASSLGGGQETQYF. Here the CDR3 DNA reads TGTGCCAGTAGTCTCGGTGGCGGCCAAGAGACCCAGTACTTC.

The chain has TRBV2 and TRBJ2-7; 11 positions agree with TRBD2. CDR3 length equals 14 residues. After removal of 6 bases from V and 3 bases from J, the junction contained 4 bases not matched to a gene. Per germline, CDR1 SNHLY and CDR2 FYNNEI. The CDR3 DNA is TGTGCCAGCAGACTAGCGGGGGCGGTCTACGAGCAGTACTTC. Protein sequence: CASRLAGAVYEQYF.

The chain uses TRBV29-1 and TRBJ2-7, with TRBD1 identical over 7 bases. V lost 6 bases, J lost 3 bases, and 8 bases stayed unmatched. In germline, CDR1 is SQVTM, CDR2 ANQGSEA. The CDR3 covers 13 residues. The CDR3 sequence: CSVRWGQNYEQYF. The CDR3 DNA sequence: TGCAGCGTCCGATGGGGACAGAACTACGAGCAGTACTTC.

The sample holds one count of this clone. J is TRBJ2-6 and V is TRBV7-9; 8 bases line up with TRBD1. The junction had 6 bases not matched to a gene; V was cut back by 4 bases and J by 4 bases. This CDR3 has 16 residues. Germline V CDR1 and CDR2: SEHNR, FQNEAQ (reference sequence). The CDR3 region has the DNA TGTGCCAGCAGCTGGACAGGGTCGGGCGGGGCCAACGTCCTGACTTTC. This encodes CASSWTGSGGANVLTF. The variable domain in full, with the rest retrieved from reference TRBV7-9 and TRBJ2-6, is DTGVSQNPRHKITKRGQNVTFRCDPISEHNRLYWYRQTLGQGPEFLTYFQNEAQLEKSRLLSDRFSAERPKGSFSTLEIQRTEQGDSAMYLCASSWTGSGGANVLTFGAGSRLTVL.

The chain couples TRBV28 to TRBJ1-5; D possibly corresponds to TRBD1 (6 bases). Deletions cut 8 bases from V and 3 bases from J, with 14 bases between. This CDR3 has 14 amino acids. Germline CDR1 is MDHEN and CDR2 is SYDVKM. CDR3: CASSGQYSNQPQHF. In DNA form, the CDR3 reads TGTGCCAGCTCCGGACAGTACTCCAATCAGCCCCAGCATTTT.

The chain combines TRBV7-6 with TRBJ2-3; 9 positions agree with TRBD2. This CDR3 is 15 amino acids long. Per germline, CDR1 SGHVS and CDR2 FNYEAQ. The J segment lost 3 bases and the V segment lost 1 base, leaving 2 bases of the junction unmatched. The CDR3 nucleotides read TGTGCCAGCAGCTTAGGGACTAGCGTTACAGATACGCAGTATTTT. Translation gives CASSLGTSVTDTQYF. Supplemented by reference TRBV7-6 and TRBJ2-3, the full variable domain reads GAGVSQSPRYKVTKRGQDVALRCDPISGHVSLYWYRQALGQGPEFLTYFNYEAQQDKSGLPNDRFSAERPEGSISTLTIQRTEQRDSAMYRCASSLGTSVTDTQYFGPGTRLTVL.

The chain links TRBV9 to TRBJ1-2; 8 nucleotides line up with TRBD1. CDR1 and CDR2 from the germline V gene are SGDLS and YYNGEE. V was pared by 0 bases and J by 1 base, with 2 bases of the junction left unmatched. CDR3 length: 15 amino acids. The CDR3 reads CASSVETGGNYGYTF. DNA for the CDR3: TGTGCCAGCAGCGTAGAAACAGGGGGTAACTATGGCTACACCTTC.

CDR3 sequence (DNA): TGTGCCAGCAGTTACAGGGGGGACTACAATGAGCAGTTCTTC. This translates into CASSYRGDYNEQFF. The gene calls are TRBV27 and TRBJ2-1; 8 bases agree with TRBD1. Trimming cost V 4 bases and J 3 bases; bases outside gene matches: 2. The CDR3 is 14 residues long. The V gene's germline CDR1 is MNHEY and CDR2 SMNVEV (reference sequence).

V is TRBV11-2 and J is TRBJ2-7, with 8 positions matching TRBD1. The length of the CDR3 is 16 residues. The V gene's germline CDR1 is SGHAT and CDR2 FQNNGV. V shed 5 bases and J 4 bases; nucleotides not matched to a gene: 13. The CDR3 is CASSPGAGGVEYEQYF. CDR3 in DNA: TGTGCCAGCAGCCCCGGGGCAGGGGGCGTTGAGTACGAGCAGTACTTC.

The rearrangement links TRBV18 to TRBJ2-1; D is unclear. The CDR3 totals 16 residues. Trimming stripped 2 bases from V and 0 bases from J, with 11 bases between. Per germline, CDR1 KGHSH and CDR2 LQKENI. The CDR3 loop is CASSPYEESSYNEQFF. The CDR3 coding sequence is TGTGCCAGCTCACCATACGAGGAAAGCTCCTACAATGAGCAGTTCTTC.

CDR3 sequence: CASSLTSGQESTGELFF. The CDR3 DNA sequence: TGTGCCAGCAGCTTAACCTCAGGACAGGAGAGCACCGGGGAGCTGTTTTTT. This chain uses TRBV7-3 with TRBJ2-2; 7 bases are a match to TRBD1. V shed 0 bases, J shed 4 bases, and the junction held 8 bases outside the gene matches. The CDR3 is 17 residues long. CDR1 is SGHTA and CDR2 is FQGTGA in the germline V gene.

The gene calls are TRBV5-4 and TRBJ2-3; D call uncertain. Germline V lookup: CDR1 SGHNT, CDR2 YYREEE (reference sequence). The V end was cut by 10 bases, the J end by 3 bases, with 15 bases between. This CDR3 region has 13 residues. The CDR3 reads CAGSRTDTDTQYF. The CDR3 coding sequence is TGTGCCGGTAGCCGCACCGATACAGATACGCAGTATTTT.

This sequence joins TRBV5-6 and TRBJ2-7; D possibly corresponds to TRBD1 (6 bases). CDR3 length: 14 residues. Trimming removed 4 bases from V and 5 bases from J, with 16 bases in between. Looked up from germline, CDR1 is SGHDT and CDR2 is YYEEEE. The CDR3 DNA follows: TGTGCCAGCAGCAGCCCAAGGACAGAAAACGAGCAGTACTTC. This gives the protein CASSSPRTENEQYF.

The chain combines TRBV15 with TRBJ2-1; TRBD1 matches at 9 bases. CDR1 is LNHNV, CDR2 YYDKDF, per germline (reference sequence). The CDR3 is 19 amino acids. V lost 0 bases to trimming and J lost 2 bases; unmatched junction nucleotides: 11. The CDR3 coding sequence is TGTGCCACCAGCAGAGAGGGACAGGGACTTTCGAGCGCCTACAATGAGCAGTTCTTC. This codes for CATSREGQGLSSAYNEQFF.

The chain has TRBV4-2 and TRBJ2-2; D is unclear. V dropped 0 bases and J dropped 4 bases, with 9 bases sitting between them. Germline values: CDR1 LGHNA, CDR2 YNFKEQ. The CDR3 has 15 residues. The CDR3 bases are TGTGCCAGCAGCCAAGATCCGAGCGCCACCGGGGAGCTGTTTTTT. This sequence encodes CASSQDPSATGELFF.

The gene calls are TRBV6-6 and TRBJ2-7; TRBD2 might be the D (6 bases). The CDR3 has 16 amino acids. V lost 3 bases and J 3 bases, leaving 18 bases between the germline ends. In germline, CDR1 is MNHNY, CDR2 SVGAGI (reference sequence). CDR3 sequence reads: CASSYKVPDGSYEQYF. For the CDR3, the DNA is TGTGCCAGCAGTTATAAGGTTCCGGACGGGAGCTACGAGCAGTACTTC.

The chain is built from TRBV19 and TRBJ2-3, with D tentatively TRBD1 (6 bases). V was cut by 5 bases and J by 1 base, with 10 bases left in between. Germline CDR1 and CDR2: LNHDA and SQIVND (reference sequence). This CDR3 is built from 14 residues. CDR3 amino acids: CASSSGDGTDTQYF. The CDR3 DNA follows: TGTGCCAGTAGTTCAGGGGACGGCACAGATACGCAGTATTTT.

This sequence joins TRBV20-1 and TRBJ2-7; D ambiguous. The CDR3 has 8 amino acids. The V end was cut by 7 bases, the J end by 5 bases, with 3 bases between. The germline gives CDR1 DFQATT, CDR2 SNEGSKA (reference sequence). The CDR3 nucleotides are TGCAGTGTAGACGAGCAGTACTTC. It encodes CSVDEQYF.

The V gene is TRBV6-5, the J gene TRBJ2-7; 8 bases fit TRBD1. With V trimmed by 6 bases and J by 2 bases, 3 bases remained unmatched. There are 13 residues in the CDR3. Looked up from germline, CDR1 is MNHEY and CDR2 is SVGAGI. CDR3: CASSLQGAYEQYF. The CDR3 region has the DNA TGTGCCAGCAGCCTACAGGGGGCCTACGAGCAGTACTTC.

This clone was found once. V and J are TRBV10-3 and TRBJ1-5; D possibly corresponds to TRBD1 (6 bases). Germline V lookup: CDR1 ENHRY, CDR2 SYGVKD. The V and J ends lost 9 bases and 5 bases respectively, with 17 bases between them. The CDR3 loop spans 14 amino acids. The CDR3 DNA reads TGTGCCATTTTGGCCCGAGCAGGGGATCAGCCCCAGCATTTT. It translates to CAILARAGDQPQHF.

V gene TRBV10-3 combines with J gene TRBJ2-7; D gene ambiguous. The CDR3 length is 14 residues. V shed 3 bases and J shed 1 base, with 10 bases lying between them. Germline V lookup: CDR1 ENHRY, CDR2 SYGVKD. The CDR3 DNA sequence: TGTGCCATCAGTGACTTCGGGTCGTCCTACGAGCAGTACTTC. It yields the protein CAISDFGSSYEQYF.

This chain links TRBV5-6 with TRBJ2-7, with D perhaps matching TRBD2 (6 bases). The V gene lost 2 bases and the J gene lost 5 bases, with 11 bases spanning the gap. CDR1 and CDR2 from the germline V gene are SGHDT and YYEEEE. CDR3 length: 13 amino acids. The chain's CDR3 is CASSLIRRDEQYF. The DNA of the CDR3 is TGTGCCAGCAGCTTAATAAGGAGGGACGAGCAGTACTTC.